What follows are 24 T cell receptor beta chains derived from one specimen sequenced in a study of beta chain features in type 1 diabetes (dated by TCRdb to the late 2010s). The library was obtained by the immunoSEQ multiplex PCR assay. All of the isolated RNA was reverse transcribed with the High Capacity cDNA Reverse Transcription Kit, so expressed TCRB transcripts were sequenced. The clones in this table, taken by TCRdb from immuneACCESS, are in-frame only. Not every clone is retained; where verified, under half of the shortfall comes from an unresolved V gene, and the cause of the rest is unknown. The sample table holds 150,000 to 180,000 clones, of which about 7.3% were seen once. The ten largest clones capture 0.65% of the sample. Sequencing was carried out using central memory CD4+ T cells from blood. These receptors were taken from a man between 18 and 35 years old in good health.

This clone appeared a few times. The CDR3 spells CASSGRDRGANIQYF. The CDR3 DNA reads as TGTGCCAGCAGTGGCCGGGACAGGGGGGCGAACATTCAGTACTTC. The chain links TRBV6-6 to TRBJ2-4; TRBD1 matches 11 bases. The V and J ends lost 5 bases and 7 bases, in that order; junction bases with no gene match: 7. The CDR3 extends over 15 amino acids. The germline gives CDR1 MNHNY, CDR2 SVGAGI (reference sequence).

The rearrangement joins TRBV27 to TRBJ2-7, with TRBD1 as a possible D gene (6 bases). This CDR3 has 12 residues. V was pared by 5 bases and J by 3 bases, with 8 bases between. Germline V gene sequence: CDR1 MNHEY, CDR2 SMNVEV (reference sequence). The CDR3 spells CASSKQGYEQYF. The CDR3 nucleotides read TGTGCCAGCAGTAAACAGGGCTACGAGCAGTACTTC.

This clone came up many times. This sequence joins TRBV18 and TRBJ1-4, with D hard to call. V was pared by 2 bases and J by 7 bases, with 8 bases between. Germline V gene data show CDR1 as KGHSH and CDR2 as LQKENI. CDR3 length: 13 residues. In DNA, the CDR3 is TGTGCCAGCTCACCAGGCGGCGGTGAAAAACTGTTTTTT. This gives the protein CASSPGGGEKLFF.

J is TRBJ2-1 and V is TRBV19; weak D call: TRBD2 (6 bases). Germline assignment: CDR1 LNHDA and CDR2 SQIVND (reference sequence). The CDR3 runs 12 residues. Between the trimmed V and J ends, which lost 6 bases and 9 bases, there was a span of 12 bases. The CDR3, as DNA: TGTGCCAGTAGACCCCAGGGAGGTGAGCAGTTCTTC. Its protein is CASRPQGGEQFF.

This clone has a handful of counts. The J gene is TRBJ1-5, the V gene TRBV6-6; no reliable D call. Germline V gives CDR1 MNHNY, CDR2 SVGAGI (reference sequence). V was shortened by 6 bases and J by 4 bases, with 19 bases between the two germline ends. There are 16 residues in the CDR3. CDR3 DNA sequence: TGTGCCAGCAGATCATCCGGGAACCAACGAAATCAGCCCCAGCATTTT. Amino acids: CASRSSGNQRNQPQHF.

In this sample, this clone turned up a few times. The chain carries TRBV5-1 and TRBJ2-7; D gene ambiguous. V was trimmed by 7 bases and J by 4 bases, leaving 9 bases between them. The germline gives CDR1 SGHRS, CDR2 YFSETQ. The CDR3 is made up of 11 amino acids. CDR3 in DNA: TGCGCCAGCGGCGGATCATACGAGCAGTACTTC. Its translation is CASGGSYEQYF. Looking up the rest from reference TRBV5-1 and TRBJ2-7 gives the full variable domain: KAGVTQTPRYLIKTRGQQVTLSCSPISGHRSVSWYQQTPGQGLQFLFEYFSETQRNKGNFPGRFSGRQFSNSRSEMNVSTLELGDSALYLCASGGSYEQYFGPGTRLTVT.

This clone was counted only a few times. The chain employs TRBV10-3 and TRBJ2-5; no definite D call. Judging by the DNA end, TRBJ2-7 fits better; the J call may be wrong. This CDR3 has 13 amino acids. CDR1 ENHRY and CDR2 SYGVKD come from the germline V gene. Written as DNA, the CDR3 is TGTGCCATCACGGCCTCGGACTCCTACGAGCAGTACTTC. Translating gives CAITASDSYEQYF.

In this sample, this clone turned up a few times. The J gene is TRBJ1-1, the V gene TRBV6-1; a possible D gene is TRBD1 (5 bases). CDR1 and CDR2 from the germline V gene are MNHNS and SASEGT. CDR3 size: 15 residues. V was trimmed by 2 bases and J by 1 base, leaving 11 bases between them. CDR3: CASSEQGGANTEAFF. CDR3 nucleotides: TGTGCCAGCAGTGAACAGGGAGGAGCGAACACTGAAGCTTTCTTT.

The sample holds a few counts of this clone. The DNA for the CDR3 is TGTGCCACCAGCAGAGGTCGAGAAGCGGGCAGCACAGATACGCAGTATTTT. This encodes CATSRGREAGSTDTQYF. The chain combines TRBV15 with TRBJ2-3; perhaps TRBD2 as D (6 bases). The V end lost 1 base, the J end lost 0 bases, and 14 bases lay between the germline ends. The length of the CDR3 is 17 residues. Germline-derived CDR1 and CDR2 are LNHNV and YYDKDF (reference sequence).

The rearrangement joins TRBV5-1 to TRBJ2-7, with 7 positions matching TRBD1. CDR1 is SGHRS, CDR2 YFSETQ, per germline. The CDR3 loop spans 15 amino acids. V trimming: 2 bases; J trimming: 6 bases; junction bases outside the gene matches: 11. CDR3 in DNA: TGCGCCAGCAGCTTCGGGACAGTGACGCAGGCCGAGCAGTACTTC. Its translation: CASSFGTVTQAEQYF.

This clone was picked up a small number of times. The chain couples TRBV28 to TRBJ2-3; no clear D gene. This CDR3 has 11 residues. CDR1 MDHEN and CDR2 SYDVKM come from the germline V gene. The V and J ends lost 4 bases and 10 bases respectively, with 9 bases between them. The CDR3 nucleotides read TGTGCCAGCAGTTCCCCTAACGCGCAGTATTTT. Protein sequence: CASSSPNAQYF. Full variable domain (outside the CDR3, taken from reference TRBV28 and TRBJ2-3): DVKVTQSSRYLVKRTGEKVFLECVQDMDHENMFWYRQDPGLGLRLIYFSYDVKMKEKGDIPEGYSVSREKKERFSLILESASTNQTSMYLCASSSPNAQYFGPGTRLTVL.

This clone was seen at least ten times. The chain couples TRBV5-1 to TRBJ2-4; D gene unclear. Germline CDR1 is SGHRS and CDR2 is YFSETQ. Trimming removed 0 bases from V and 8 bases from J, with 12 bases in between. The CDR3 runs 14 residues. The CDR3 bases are TGCGCCAGCAGCTTGGATGCATACCAGGACATTCAGTACTTC. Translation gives CASSLDAYQDIQYF. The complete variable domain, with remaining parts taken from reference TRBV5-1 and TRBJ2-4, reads KAGVTQTPRYLIKTRGQQVTLSCSPISGHRSVSWYQQTPGQGLQFLFEYFSETQRNKGNFPGRFSGRQFSNSRSEMNVSTLELGDSALYLCASSLDAYQDIQYFGAGTRLSVL.

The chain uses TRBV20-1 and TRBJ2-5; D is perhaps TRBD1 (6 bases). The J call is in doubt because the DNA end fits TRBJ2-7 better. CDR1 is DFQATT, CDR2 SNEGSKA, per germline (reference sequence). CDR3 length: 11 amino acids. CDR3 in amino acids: CSAPRGGEQYF. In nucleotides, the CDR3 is TGCAGTGCTCCTCGAGGGGGCGAGCAGTACTTC.

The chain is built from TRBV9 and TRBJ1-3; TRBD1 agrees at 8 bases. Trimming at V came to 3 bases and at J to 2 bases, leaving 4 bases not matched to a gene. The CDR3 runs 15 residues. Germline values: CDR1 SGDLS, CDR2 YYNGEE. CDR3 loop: CASSGQTGAGNTIYF. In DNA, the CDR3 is TGTGCCAGCAGCGGACAGACAGGGGCTGGAAACACCATATATTTT.

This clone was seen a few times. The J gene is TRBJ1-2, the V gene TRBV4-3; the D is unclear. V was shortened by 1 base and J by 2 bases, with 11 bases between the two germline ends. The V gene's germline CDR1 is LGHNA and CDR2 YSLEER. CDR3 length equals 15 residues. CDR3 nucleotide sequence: TGCGCCAGCAGCCAAGGAGTGCTTTCGAACTATGGCTACACCTTC. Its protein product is CASSQGVLSNYGYTF.

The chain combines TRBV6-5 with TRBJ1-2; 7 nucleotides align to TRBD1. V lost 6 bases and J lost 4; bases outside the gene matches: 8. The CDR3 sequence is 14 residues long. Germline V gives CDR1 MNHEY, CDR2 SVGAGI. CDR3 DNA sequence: TGTGCCAGCAGGCTTAAGGGACAGTCCTATGGCTACACCTTC. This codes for CASRLKGQSYGYTF.

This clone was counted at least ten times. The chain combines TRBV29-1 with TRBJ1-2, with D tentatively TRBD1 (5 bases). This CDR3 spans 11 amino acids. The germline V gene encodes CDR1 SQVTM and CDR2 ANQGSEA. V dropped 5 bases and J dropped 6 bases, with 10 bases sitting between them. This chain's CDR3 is CSVYQGNGYTF. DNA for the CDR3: TGCAGCGTTTACCAGGGCAATGGCTACACCTTC.

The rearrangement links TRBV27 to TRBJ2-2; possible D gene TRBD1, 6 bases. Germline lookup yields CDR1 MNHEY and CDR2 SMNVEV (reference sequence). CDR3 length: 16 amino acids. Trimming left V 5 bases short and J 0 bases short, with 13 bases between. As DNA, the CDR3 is TGTGCCAGCAGTCCCCTGGGGGCCGCGAACACCGGGGAGCTGTTTTTT. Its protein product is CASSPLGAANTGELFF.

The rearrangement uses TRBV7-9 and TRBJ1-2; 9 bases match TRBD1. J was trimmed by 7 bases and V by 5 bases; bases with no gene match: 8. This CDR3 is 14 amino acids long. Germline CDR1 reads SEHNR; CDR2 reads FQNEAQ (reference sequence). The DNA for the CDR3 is TGTGCCAGCAGCGTCGGGACAGGGAGCGGTGGCTACACCTTC. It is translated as CASSVGTGSGGYTF.

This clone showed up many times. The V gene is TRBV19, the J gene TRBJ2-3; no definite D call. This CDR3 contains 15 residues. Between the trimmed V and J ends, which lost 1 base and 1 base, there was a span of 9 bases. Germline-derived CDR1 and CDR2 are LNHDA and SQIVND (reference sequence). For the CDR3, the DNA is TGTGCCAGTAGTATAGGAGGCAGCGGCACAGATACGCAGTATTTT. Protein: CASSIGGSGTDTQYF.

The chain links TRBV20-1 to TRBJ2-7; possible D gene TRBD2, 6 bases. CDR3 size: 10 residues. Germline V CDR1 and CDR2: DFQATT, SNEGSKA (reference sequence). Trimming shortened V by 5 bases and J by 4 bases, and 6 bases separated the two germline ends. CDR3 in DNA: TGCAGTGCTGGACTATACGAGCAGTACTTC. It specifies CSAGLYEQYF.

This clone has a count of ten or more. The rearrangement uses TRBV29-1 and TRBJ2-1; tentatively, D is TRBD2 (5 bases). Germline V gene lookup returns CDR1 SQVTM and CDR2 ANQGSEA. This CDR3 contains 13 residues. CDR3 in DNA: TGCGCGGGCCTACAAACCTCCTACAATGAGCAGTTCTTC. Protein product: CAGLQTSYNEQFF.

CDR3 nucleotide sequence: TGTGCCAGCAAAACGATCTCGGAGGGAGAGAACACTGAAGCTTTCTTT. Translated: CASKTISEGENTEAFF. The rearrangement joins TRBV19 to TRBJ1-1; D is unresolved. CDR3 length: 16 amino acids. Looked up from germline, CDR1 is LNHDA and CDR2 is SQIVND (reference sequence). V dropped 9 bases and J dropped 1 base, with 21 bases sitting between them.

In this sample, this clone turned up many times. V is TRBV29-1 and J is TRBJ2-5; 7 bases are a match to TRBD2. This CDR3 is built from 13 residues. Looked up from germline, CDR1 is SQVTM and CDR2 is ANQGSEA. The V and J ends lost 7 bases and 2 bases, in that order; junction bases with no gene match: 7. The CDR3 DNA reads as TGCAGCGGGCGGGGGAGCTCTCAAGAGACCCAGTACTTC. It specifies CSGRGSSQETQYF.